A single sample gave rise to the 3 T cell receptor beta chains below, sequenced in a study of CD8 T cells in Susac syndrome. cDNA came from about 0.5 to 1 ug RNA primed by random hexamers. TCRdb itself ran the immunoSEQ multiplex PCR reads through MiXCR, one entry per CDR3 protein. The sample contains 300,000 or so distinct CDR3 sequences, just over 90% of which appear only once. Specimen: CD4+ T cells from PBMCs. These receptors were obtained from a human donor with multiple sclerosis.

The chain joins TRBV18 to TRBJ2-1; tentative D call: TRBD1 (5 bases). V gave up 6 bases and J gave up 7 bases, with 10 bases separating them. The germline V gene has CDR1 KGHSH and CDR2 LQKENI. There are 12 residues in the CDR3. CDR3 sequence (DNA): TGTGCCAGCTCGGCGGCAGGGAATGAGCAGTTCTTC. Its protein product is CASSAAGNEQFF.

The V gene is TRBV5-1, the J gene TRBJ2-3, with TRBD2 matching 10 bases. Germline V lookup: CDR1 SGHRS, CDR2 YFSETQ. V lost 1 base to trimming and J lost 2 bases; unmatched junction nucleotides: 7. This CDR3 is built from 17 residues. CDR3 bases: TGCGCCAGCAGCTTGATGCTAGCGGGAGAGTACACAGATACGCAGTATTTT. Amino acid sequence: CASSLMLAGEYTDTQYF.

V and J are TRBV4-1 and TRBJ2-5; 13 bases align to TRBD2. Germline V gives CDR1 MGHRA, CDR2 YSYEKL. The length of the CDR3 is 15 residues. Trimming at V came to 4 bases and at J to 7 bases, leaving 6 bases not matched to a gene. The DNA for the CDR3 is TGCGCCAGCAGCCCACTAGCGGGAGGGCGAGGGACCCAGTACTTC. It codes for CASSPLAGGRGTQYF.